These 3 T cell receptor beta chains share one sample of origin, sequenced in a study of T cell responses to AZD1222 COVID-19 vaccine. Data came from immunoSEQ multiplex PCR; TCRdb stores just in-frame clones and leaves some out. The table has 100,000 to 150,000 clones, around 87% seen once. The material was peripheral blood, obtained on day 0 of AZD1222 vaccination. The source of these receptors is an adult in good health.

This rearrangement joins TRBV24-1 to TRBJ1-1; D not resolved. Trimming removed 3 bases from V and 7 bases from J, with 8 bases in between. This CDR3 is built from 12 residues. CDR1 and CDR2 (germline): KGHDR, SFDVKD. In nucleotides, the CDR3 is TGTGCCACCAGTGATCATTCAGGTGAAGCTTTCTTT. Its protein is CATSDHSGEAFF.

The chain uses TRBV11-2 and TRBJ2-7; the D call may be TRBD1 or TRBD2 (9 bases each). This CDR3 spans 19 amino acids. Trimming removed 2 bases from V and 7 bases from J, with 30 bases in between. Germline V CDR1 and CDR2: SGHAT, FQNNGV. CDR3 region: CASSLRPPFGAGGTGEQYF. In DNA form, the CDR3 reads TGTGCCAGCAGCTTAAGACCCCCATTCGGCGCGGGAGGGACAGGGGAGCAGTACTTC.

The CDR3 protein is CASSEGPAVYNEQFF. The CDR3 bases are TGTGCCAGCAGTGAGGGACCAGCGGTATACAATGAGCAGTTCTTC. The chain combines TRBV2 with TRBJ2-1; D is tentatively TRBD1 or TRBD2 (5 bases each). This CDR3 contains 15 residues. Trimming took off 3 bases at V and 4 bases at J, with 13 bases between the two ends. CDR1 is SNHLY and CDR2 is FYNNEI in the germline V gene. The variable domain in full, completed from reference TRBV2 and TRBJ2-1, reads EPEVTQTPSHQVTQMGQEVILRCVPISNHLYFYWYRQILGQKVEFLVSFYNNEISEKSEIFDDQFSVERPDGSNFTLKIRSTKLEDSAMYFCASSEGPAVYNEQFFGPGTRLTVL.